This TCR beta chain derives from a study of blood T cell repertoires in COVID-19. At the level of the study: Acute-phase and convalescent COVID-19 samples originated in the United States, Italy and Spain. PBMCs, B-cell-depleted T cells, or T cells provided the cDNA or gDNA that made up the material.

The CDR3 extends over 16 amino acids. Germline V lookup: CDR1 KGHDR, CDR2 SFDVKD. Trimming cost V 3 bases and J 9 bases; bases outside gene matches: 9. This clone appeared a single time. Assay: immunoSEQ multiplex PCR; the TCRdb copy retains only in-frame clones and omits some. Found here are 150,000 to 170,000 clones, about 88% of them singletons; the top ten hold less than 10%. The sequence derives from a woman in her fifties or sixties with COVID-19, enrolled during active disease. This chain uses TRBV24-1 with TRBJ2-1; TRBD2 matches at 11 bases. Sequencing used peripheral blood. CDR3 nucleotides: TGTGCCACCAGTGATGTTACTAGCGGGGGTTGGGGTGAGCAGTTCTTC. Its protein is CATSDVTSGGWGEQFF.